The 24 T cell receptor beta chains below come from one sample, sequenced in a study of tacrolimus-resistant gene-edited T cells for transplant recipients. Cells responding to overlapping CMV pp65 and IE-1 peptide pools within 6 hours were enriched by IFNgamma secretion. Unmodified control products were expanded in parallel without electroporation. The enriched CMV-specific T cells grew in culture supplemented with recombinant human IL-7 and IL-15. Measured with immunoSEQ multiplex PCR; TCRdb has only the in-frame clones, and not every one. The sample carries some 700 clones, 40% to 60% recorded once. The specimen was a CMV-specific product grown in culture. Receptor source: a human donor in good health, a blood donor.

This clone has only one observation. The chain uses TRBV5-6 and TRBJ2-6, with D possibly matching TRBD2 (6 bases). The V end lost 0 bases, the J end lost 0 bases, and 16 bases lay between the germline ends. The germline CDR1 and CDR2 sequences are SGHDT and YYEEEE. The CDR3 consists of 19 residues. The CDR3 sequence: CASSLDVGGMYSGANVLTF. The CDR3 coding sequence is TGTGCCAGCAGCTTGGACGTCGGCGGGATGTACTCTGGGGCCAACGTCCTGACTTTC. The full variable domain, in which reference TRBV5-6 and TRBJ2-6 provide the parts outside the CDR3, is DAGVTQSPTHLIKTRGQQVTLRCSPKSGHDTVSWYQQALGQGPQFIFQYYEEEERQRGNFPDRFSGHQFPNYSSELNVNALLLGDSALYLCASSLDVGGMYSGANVLTFGAGSRLTVL.

This clone was seen a handful of times. The chain carries TRBV6-5 and TRBJ2-2, with D possibly TRBD1 on 5 matching bases. CDR3 size: 13 residues. CDR1 and CDR2 from the germline V gene are MNHEY and SVGAGI. The V end lost 5 bases, the J end lost 5 bases, and 9 bases lay between the germline ends. The CDR3 DNA sequence: TGTGCCAGCAGTCCCAGGGTTACCGGGGAGCTGTTTTTT. Protein product: CASSPRVTGELFF.

V gene TRBV27 combines with J gene TRBJ1-2; D is possibly TRBD1 (5 bases). The CDR3 runs 16 residues. V lost 1 base and J 0 bases, leaving 12 bases between the germline ends. CDR1 and CDR2 from the germline V gene are MNHEY and SMNVEV (reference sequence). This CDR3 reads CASSLYAGEANYGYTF. In DNA form, the CDR3 reads TGTGCCAGCAGTTTATACGCGGGGGAAGCTAACTATGGCTACACCTTC.

The rearrangement joins TRBV7-9 to TRBJ2-7; 16 nucleotides align to TRBD2. The J segment lost 6 bases and the V segment lost 4 bases, leaving 15 bases of the junction unmatched. This CDR3 comprises 19 residues. Germline lookup yields CDR1 SEHNR and CDR2 FQNEAQ (reference sequence). The CDR3 DNA reads TGTGCCAGCAGCTCAAAATCCGGGACTAGCGGGAGGGCCCGGTCCGAGCAGTACTTC. Translation gives CASSSKSGTSGRARSEQYF.

In this sample, this clone is large. The V and J genes are TRBV7-2 and TRBJ2-7, with 8 bases identical to TRBD1. V trimming: 4 bases; J trimming: 4 bases; junction bases outside the gene matches: 6. Germline V gene data show CDR1 as SGHTA and CDR2 as FQGNSA. CDR3 length: 14 amino acids. CDR3 DNA sequence: TGTGCCAGCAGCTATCCGGGACAGGAATACGAGCAGTACTTC. Translated: CASSYPGQEYEQYF. Full variable domain (outside the CDR3, taken from reference TRBV7-2 and TRBJ2-7): GAGVSQSPSNKVTEKGKDVELRCDPISGHTALYWYRQSLGQGLEFLIYFQGNSAPDKSGLPSDRFSAERTGGSVSTLTIQRTQQEDSAVYLCASSYPGQEYEQYFGPGTRLTVT.

The chain joins TRBV6-1 to TRBJ2-7, with D unclear. The CDR3 runs 14 residues. Germline V gives CDR1 MNHNS, CDR2 SASEGT. V was shortened by 4 bases and J by 0 bases, with 10 bases between the two germline ends. This CDR3 reads CASSARISSYEQYF. The DNA of the CDR3 is TGTGCCAGCAGTGCCCGGATAAGCTCCTACGAGCAGTACTTC.

This clone was counted between two and nine times. The V and J genes are TRBV10-3 and TRBJ2-1; 14 positions match TRBD2. Per germline, CDR1 ENHRY and CDR2 SYGVKD. The CDR3 is 17 residues long. V gave up 5 bases and J gave up 7 bases; unmatched junction bases: 10. CDR3 in amino acids: CAISPGLAGAARNEQFF. The CDR3 DNA reads as TGTGCCATCAGTCCGGGACTAGCGGGAGCGGCTAGGAATGAGCAGTTCTTC.

The CDR3 here is CAWSPQLEQFF. For the CDR3, the DNA is TGTGCCTGGAGTCCCCAGCTTGAGCAGTTCTTC. The chain has TRBV30 and TRBJ2-1; unclear D gene. The CDR3 covers 11 residues. V dropped 2 bases and J dropped 9 bases, with 8 bases sitting between them. Germline CDR1 and CDR2: GTSNPN and SVGIG (reference sequence).

J is TRBJ2-1 and V is TRBV24-1, with TRBD2 matching over 11 bases. The germline gives CDR1 KGHDR, CDR2 SFDVKD. Unmatched junction bases numbered 4, after V lost 3 bases and J lost 4 bases. The CDR3 runs to 16 residues. The CDR3 DNA is TGTGCCACCAGTGATACCGGGACTAGCGGATACAATGAGCAGTTCTTC. Protein product: CATSDTGTSGYNEQFF.

Within the sample, this clone is medium-sized (0.01 to 0.1%). This chain uses TRBV27 with TRBJ2-2; D remains ambiguous. From germline, CDR1 is MNHEY and CDR2 SMNVEV (reference sequence). Between the trimmed V and J ends, which lost 5 bases and 5 bases, there was a span of 9 bases. This CDR3 contains 13 residues. The DNA for the CDR3 is TGTGCCAGCAGTGAATTGGGGACCGGGGAGCTGTTTTTT. It is translated as CASSELGTGELFF.

This clone has a handful of counts. The chain uses TRBV30 and TRBJ2-1, with 9 bases identical to TRBD2. Germline lookup yields CDR1 GTSNPN and CDR2 SVGIG (reference sequence). The V segment lost 2 bases and the J segment 1 base; nucleotides outside the gene matches: 3. The CDR3 has 15 residues. The CDR3 reads CAWSQAGGSYNEQFF. The CDR3 DNA sequence: TGTGCCTGGAGTCAAGCGGGGGGTTCCTACAATGAGCAGTTCTTC. The full variable domain, with the rest looked up from reference TRBV30 and TRBJ2-1, is SQTIHQWPATLVQPVGSPLSLECTVEGTSNPNLYWYRQAAGRGLQLLFYSVGIGQISSEVPQNLSASRPQDRQFILSSKKLLLSDSGFYLCAWSQAGGSYNEQFFGPGTRLTVL.

The chain links TRBV30 to TRBJ2-1, with D possibly matching TRBD2 (6 bases). This CDR3 spans 11 amino acids. Deletions cut 5 bases from V and 4 bases from J, with 6 bases between. Germline loops: CDR1 GTSNPN, CDR2 SVGIG (reference sequence). CDR3 sequence reads: CAWGGYNEQFF. Here the CDR3 DNA reads TGTGCCTGGGGAGGGTACAATGAGCAGTTCTTC.

The chain recombines TRBV6-2 or TRBV6-3 with TRBJ2-1; TRBD2 matches at 7 bases. V shed 1 base and J 7 bases; nucleotides not matched to a gene: 7. CDR3 length equals 15 residues. Germline V CDR1 and CDR2: MNHEY, SVGEGT. The DNA for the CDR3 is TGTGCCAGCAGTTACTGGGGCGGGAGTATGAATGAGCAGTTCTTC. It specifies CASSYWGGSMNEQFF.

This clone occurred a few times. The rearrangement joins TRBV7-8 to TRBJ1-1, with D possibly TRBD1 on 5 matching bases. The V and J ends lost 1 base and 1 base respectively, with 16 bases between them. The CDR3 contains 17 residues. CDR1 and CDR2 (germline): SGHVS, FQNEAQ. The CDR3 sequence: CASSLGRVRERNTEAFF. The CDR3 region has the DNA TGTGCCAGCAGCTTAGGCCGGGTCAGGGAGAGGAACACTGAAGCTTTCTTT.

The chain has TRBV27 and TRBJ1-3; D ambiguous. CDR1 MNHEY and CDR2 SMNVEV come from the germline V gene (reference sequence). The V end was cut by 3 bases, the J end by 0 bases, with 6 bases between. The CDR3 consists of 14 residues. Here the CDR3 reads CASSFPSSGNTIYF. The CDR3, as DNA: TGTGCCAGCAGTTTTCCGTCCTCTGGAAACACCATATATTTT.

Sample share makes this clone medium-sized. This chain connects TRBV13 to TRBJ2-1; 11 positions match TRBD2. CDR3 length: 17 residues. The V and J ends lost 0 bases and 7 bases, in that order; junction bases with no gene match: 8. Germline CDR1 PRHDT, CDR2 FYEKMQ (reference sequence). The CDR3 loop reads CASSLGEGLAGLNEQFF. In nucleotides, the CDR3 is TGTGCCAGCAGCTTAGGCGAAGGACTAGCGGGCTTGAATGAGCAGTTCTTC.

This chain uses TRBV7-9 with TRBJ2-2; 7 bases align to TRBD1. The J segment lost 4 bases and the V segment lost 4 bases, leaving 6 bases of the junction unmatched. This CDR3 has 15 amino acids. Germline-derived CDR1 and CDR2 are SEHNR and FQNEAQ (reference sequence). The CDR3 spells CASSWPGQSTGELFF. CDR3 DNA: TGTGCCAGCAGCTGGCCGGGACAGAGCACCGGGGAGCTGTTTTTT.

The rearrangement uses TRBV19 and TRBJ2-5; 8 bases agree with TRBD2. This CDR3 region has 14 residues. Germline V CDR1 and CDR2: LNHDA, SQIVND (reference sequence). The V gene end was trimmed by 5 bases and the J gene end by 4 bases; junction bases not matched to a gene: 6. The CDR3 reads CASSSGGGRETQYF. CDR3 nucleotide sequence: TGTGCCAGTAGTTCGGGAGGGGGGAGAGAGACCCAGTACTTC.

This clone was recorded a few times. The V gene is TRBV10-3, the J gene TRBJ2-1; the D is unclear. The CDR3 covers 11 residues. Germline CDR1 is ENHRY and CDR2 is SYGVKD. V dropped 2 bases and J dropped 7 bases, with 3 bases sitting between them. The CDR3 nucleotides read TGTGCCATCAGTGAGGGTAATGAGCAGTTCTTC. Translated: CAISEGNEQFF.

The chain has TRBV19 and TRBJ1-3; no definite D call. V was trimmed by 5 bases and J by 0 bases, leaving 11 bases between them. The germline gives CDR1 LNHDA, CDR2 SQIVND (reference sequence). The CDR3 consists of 15 residues. The CDR3 reads CASSVDGDSGNTIYF. The CDR3 DNA is TGTGCCAGTAGTGTGGACGGTGACTCTGGAAACACCATATATTTT.

The genes are TRBV5-1 and TRBJ1-4, with D possibly being TRBD1 (5 bases). V lost 4 bases and J 8 bases, leaving 12 bases between the germline ends. The CDR3 runs to 13 residues. From germline, CDR1 is SGHRS and CDR2 YFSETQ. This chain's CDR3 is CASSTAGTEKLFF. CDR3 coding DNA: TGCGCCAGCAGCACCGCCGGGACCGAAAAACTGTTTTTT. The full variable domain, its missing parts supplied by reference TRBV5-1 and TRBJ1-4, is KAGVTQTPRYLIKTRGQQVTLSCSPISGHRSVSWYQQTPGQGLQFLFEYFSETQRNKGNFPGRFSGRQFSNSRSEMNVSTLELGDSALYLCASSTAGTEKLFFGSGTQLSVL.

V usage is TRBV5-5 and J usage is TRBJ2-1; 13 nucleotides agree with TRBD2. V was clipped by 4 bases and J by 7 bases; unmatched bases: 5. Germline assignment: CDR1 SGHKS and CDR2 YYEKEE (reference sequence). CDR3 length: 15 amino acids. CDR3 in amino acids: CASSPLAGGANEQFF. CDR3 nucleotides: TGTGCCAGCAGCCCACTAGCGGGAGGGGCGAATGAGCAGTTCTTC.

This chain connects TRBV7-8 to TRBJ2-7; the match to TRBD1 covers 9 bases. CDR3 length equals 18 residues. V trimming: 5 bases; J trimming: 1 base; junction bases outside the gene matches: 15. CDR1 and CDR2 from the germline V gene are SGHVS and FQNEAQ. The CDR3 DNA follows: TGTGCCAGCAGCCCGTCCCGGGACAGGGTCAGGGGTTCCTACGAGCAGTACTTC. It encodes CASSPSRDRVRGSYEQYF.

The chain is built from TRBV11-2 and TRBJ2-1; TRBD1 matches 10 bases. The length of the CDR3 is 17 residues. Germline V lookup: CDR1 SGHAT, CDR2 FQNNGV. The V and J ends lost 1 base and 3 bases, in that order; junction bases with no gene match: 6. CDR3 DNA: TGTGCCAGCAGCTTAGGCGAGGGACAGGGGCTCTACAATGAGCAGTTCTTC. Translated: CASSLGEGQGLYNEQFF.